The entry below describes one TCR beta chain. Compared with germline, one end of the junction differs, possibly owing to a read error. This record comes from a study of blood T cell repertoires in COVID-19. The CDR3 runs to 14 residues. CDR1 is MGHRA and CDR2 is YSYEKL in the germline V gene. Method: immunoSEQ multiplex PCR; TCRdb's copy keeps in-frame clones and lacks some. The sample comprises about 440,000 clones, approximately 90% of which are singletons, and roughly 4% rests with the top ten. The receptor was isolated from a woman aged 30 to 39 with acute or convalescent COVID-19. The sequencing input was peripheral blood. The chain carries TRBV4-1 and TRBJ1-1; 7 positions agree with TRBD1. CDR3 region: CASTQVDRVGGAFF. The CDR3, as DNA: TGCGCCAGCACCCAAGTTGACAGGGTGGGAGGAGCTTTCTTT.